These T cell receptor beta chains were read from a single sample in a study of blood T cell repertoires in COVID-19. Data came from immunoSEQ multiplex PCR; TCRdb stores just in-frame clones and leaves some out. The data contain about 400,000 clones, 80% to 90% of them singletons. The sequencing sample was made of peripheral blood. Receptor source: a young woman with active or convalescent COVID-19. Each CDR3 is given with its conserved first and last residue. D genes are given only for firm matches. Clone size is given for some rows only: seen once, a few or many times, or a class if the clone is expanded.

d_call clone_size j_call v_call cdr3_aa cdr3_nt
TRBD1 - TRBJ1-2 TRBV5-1 CASSDRGLLNYGYTF TGCGCCAGCTCGGACAGGGGGCTTTTAAACTATGGCTACACCTTC
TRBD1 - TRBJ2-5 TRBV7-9 CASSLRDSRLQETQYF TGTGCCAGCAGCTTAAGGGACAGTAGACTACAAGAGACCCAGTACTTC
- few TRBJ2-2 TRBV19 CASSDGQTTNTGELFF TGTGCCAGTAGTGACGGACAGACCACGAACACCGGGGAGCTGTTTTTT
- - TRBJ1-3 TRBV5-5 CASSPGAAGNTIYF TGTGCCAGCAGCCCAGGGGCGGCGGGAAACACCATATATTTT
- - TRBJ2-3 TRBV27 CASAPRILDTQYF TGTGCCAGCGCTCCCAGGATCTTAGATACGCAGTATTTT
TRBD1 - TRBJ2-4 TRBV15 CATSGTGPGHIQYF TGTGCCACCAGCGGGACAGGTCCTGGTCACATTCAGTACTTC
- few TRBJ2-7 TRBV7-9 CASRDNKPYEQYF TGTGCCAGTCGGGACAACAAACCCTACGAGCAGTACTTC
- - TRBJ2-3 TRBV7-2 CASPGRADTQYF TGTGCCAGCCCAGGTCGAGCAGATACGCAGTATTTT
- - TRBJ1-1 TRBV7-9 CASTFSGGNTEAFF TGTGCCAGCACCTTTTCGGGGGGGAACACTGAAGCTTTCTTT
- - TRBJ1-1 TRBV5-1 CASSRLGSEAFF TGCGCCAGCAGCCGGCTCGGGTCTGAGGCTTTCTTT
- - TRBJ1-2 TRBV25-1 CASSDIALYGYTF TGTGCCAGCAGTGATATAGCTCTCTATGGCTACACCTTC
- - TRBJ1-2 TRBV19 CASSTGGGSSYGYTF TGTGCCAGTAGTACGGGGGGAGGGAGCAGCTATGGCTACACCTTC
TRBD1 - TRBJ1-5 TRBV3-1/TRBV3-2 CASSRAGGTRAQHF TGTGCCAGCAGCCGAGCAGGGGGTACGAGAGCCCAGCATTTT
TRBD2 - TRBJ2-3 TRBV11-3 CASSSATSVSDTQYF TGTGCCAGCAGCTCGGCGACTAGCGTCTCAGATACGCAGTATTTT
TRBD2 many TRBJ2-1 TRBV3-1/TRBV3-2 CASSRTSGDLSSYNEQFF TGTGCCAGCAGCAGGACTAGCGGGGATTTAAGCTCCTACAATGAGCAGTTCTTC
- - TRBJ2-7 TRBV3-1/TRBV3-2 CASSFGGNEQYF TGTGCCAGCAGTTTTGGAGGGAACGAGCAGTACTTC
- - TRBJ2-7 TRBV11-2 CATRVGNYEQYF TGTGCGACCAGGGTAGGAAACTACGAGCAGTACTTC
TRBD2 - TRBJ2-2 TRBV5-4 CASSLVLAGGTRGTGELFF TGTGCCAGCAGCTTGGTACTAGCGGGGGGGACTCGGGGCACCGGGGAGCTGTTTTTT
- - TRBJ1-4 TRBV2 CASSSIPQDEKLFF TGTGCCAGCAGCTCAATCCCACAGGATGAAAAACTGTTTTTT
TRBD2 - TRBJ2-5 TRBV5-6 CASSWTSGPETQYF TGTGCCAGCAGCTGGACTAGCGGGCCAGAGACCCAGTACTTC
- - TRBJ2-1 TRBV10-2 CASSGQGPRNEQFF TGCGCCAGCAGTGGGCAGGGGCCGCGGAATGAGCAGTTCTTC
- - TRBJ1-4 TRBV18 CASSPGTPTVREKLFF TGTGCCAGCTCACCAGGCACGCCAACAGTAAGGGAAAAACTGTTTTTT
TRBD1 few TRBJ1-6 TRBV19 CASSIDRVTSPLHF TGTGCCAGTAGTATCGACAGGGTTACTTCACCCCTCCACTTT
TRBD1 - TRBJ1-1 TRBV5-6 CASSPGGNTEAFF TGTGCCAGCAGCCCAGGGGGGAACACTGAAGCTTTCTTT
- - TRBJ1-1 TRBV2 CASIDRNTEAFF TGTGCCAGCATCGACAGGAACACTGAAGCTTTCTTT
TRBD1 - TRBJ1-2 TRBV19 CASKRQGYGYTF TGTGCCAGTAAGCGACAGGGCTATGGCTACACCTTC
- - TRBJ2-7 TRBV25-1 CASSELDSGYEQYF TGTGCCAGCAGTGAATTGGATAGCGGCTACGAGCAGTACTTC
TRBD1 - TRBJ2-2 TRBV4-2 CASSQAIVTGGFTGELFF TGTGCCAGCAGCCAAGCTATTGTAACAGGGGGCTTTACCGGGGAGCTGTTTTTT
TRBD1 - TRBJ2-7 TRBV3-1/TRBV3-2 CASSYDRVGEQYF TGTGCCAGCAGTTACGACAGGGTAGGCGAGCAGTACTTC
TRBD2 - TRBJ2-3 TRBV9 CASSPPLAVTDTQYF TGTGCCAGCAGCCCCCCCCTAGCGGTCACAGATACGCAGTATTTT
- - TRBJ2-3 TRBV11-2 CASSLDRFGRTDTQYF TGTGCCAGCAGCTTAGACCGCTTCGGTCGCACAGATACGCAGTATTTT
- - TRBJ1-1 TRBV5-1 CASSLGGTVDTEAFF TGCGCCAGCAGCTTGGGAGGTACGGTAGACACTGAAGCTTTCTTT
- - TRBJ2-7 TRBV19 CASSIVRTATYEQYF TGTGCCAGTAGTATAGTTAGGACAGCCACCTACGAGCAGTACTTC
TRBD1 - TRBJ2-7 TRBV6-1 CASSVDGTGPIYEQYF TGTGCCAGCAGTGTAGACGGGACAGGGCCCATCTACGAGCAGTACTTC
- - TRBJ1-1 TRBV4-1 CASSRSDTNTEAFF TGCGCCAGCAGCCGATCCGACACGAACACTGAAGCTTTCTTT
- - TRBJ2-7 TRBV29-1 CSVETGWAYEQYF TGCAGCGTTGAAACAGGGTGGGCCTACGAGCAGTACTTC
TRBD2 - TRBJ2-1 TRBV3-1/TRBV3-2 CATKGLAGEYYNEQFF TGTGCCACCAAAGGCTTAGCGGGAGAGTACTACAATGAGCAGTTCTTC
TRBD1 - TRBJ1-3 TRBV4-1 CASSQLFEGAAEGNTIYF TGCGCCAGCAGCCAATTATTCGAGGGGGCGGCCGAGGGAAACACCATATATTTT
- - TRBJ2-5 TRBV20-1 CSARSNAAQYF TGCAGTGCTAGATCTAACGCGGCCCAGTACTTC
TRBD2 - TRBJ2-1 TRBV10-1 CASSQTSRRGDEQFF TGCGCCAGCAGCCAGACTAGCAGGAGAGGAGATGAGCAGTTCTTC
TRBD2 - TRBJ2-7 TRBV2 CASSEAPSGGKSYEQYF TGTGCCAGCAGTGAAGCGCCGTCCGGGGGGAAAAGCTACGAGCAGTACTTC
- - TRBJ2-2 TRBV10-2 CATQPGGLNSGELFF TGCGCCACCCAACCCGGAGGACTAAATTCCGGGGAGCTGTTTTTT
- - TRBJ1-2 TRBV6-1 CASSEGGGLNYGYTF TGTGCCAGCAGTGAAGGCGGGGGACTTAACTATGGCTACACCTTC
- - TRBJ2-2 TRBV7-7 CASSLDRNTGELFF TGTGCCAGCAGCCTCGACAGGAACACCGGGGAGCTGTTTTTT
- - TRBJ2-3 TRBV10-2 CASSDYKGGTDTQYF TGCGCCAGCAGTGACTACAAGGGGGGCACAGATACGCAGTATTTT
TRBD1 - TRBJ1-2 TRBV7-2 CASSLVEGAASRGYTF TGTGCCAGCAGCTTAGTGGAGGGGGCTGCTTCGAGGGGCTACACCTTC